This T cell receptor (beta chain) was recovered during a study of T cell clonotyping in hematopoietic cell transplantation. Recipients were bled about 28 days pretransplant and at posttransplant days 30, 100, 180. CDR3 length: 17 amino acids. V lost 1 base, J lost 0 bases, and 12 bases lay in between. From germline, CDR1 is SGHVS and CDR2 FNYEAQ. By share of the sample, this clone is large. Its specificity is not known. Whole-study results and caveats: Pathologically expanded recipient clonotypes increased progressively from day 30 to day 180 as diversity fell.

Only in-frame clones appear in the TCRdb table, and some are missing; sequencing was by immunoSEQ multiplex PCR. The top ten hold about 25% of the sample, which has about 3,500 clones, 70% to 80% seen once. The J gene is TRBJ1-4, the V gene TRBV7-6, with TRBD1 as a possible D gene (5 bases). This sample comprised peripheral blood mononuclear cells, obtained at the time of graft-versus-host disease after allogeneic stem cell transplant. This sequence originates from a female patient between 50 and 59 years old who had an allogeneic stem cell transplant from an unrelated donor, so the T cells may come from the graft donor. Some clones in this sample may be carry-over from other donors' samples. The DNA of the CDR3 is TGTGCCAGCAGCTTAGTTAATCCGGGGCCAACTAATGAAAAACTGTTTTTT. As protein: CASSLVNPGPTNEKLFF. The full variable domain, in which reference TRBV7-6 and TRBJ1-4 provide the parts outside the CDR3, is GAGVSQSPRYKVTKRGQDVALRCDPISGHVSLYWYRQALGQGPEFLTYFNYEAQQDKSGLPNDRFSAERPEGSISTLTIQRTEQRDSAMYRCASSLVNPGPTNEKLFFGSGTQLSVL.